The 20 T cell receptor beta chains reported below all come from one sample, sequenced in a study of early T cells in non-severe SARS-CoV-2 infection. Each CDR3 protein is one row after TCRdb ran MiXCR on the 5' RACE reads. The table lists about 28,000 distinct CDR3 sequences, roughly 5.4% of them singletons. Sequenced material: whole blood. The receptor set was obtained from an adult who was a healthcare worker with PCR-confirmed SARS-CoV-2 infection or an uninfected control (not recorded which).

This clonotype appeared many times. CDR3 residues: CATSDSSTGYHTGELFF. CDR3 sequence (DNA): TGTGCCACCAGTGATTCGTCGACAGGGTATCACACCGGGGAGCTGTTTTTT. The rearrangement joins TRBV24-1 to TRBJ2-2, with 7 bases matching TRBD1. This CDR3 contains 17 residues. The ends lost 2 bases at V and 3 bases at J; junction bases unmatched: 8. Germline CDR1 is KGHDR and CDR2 is SFDVKD.

This clonotype was seen at least ten times. This sequence joins TRBV6-1 and TRBJ2-7; 10 nucleotides agree with TRBD1. Germline trimming cut 4 bases from V and 6 bases from J; bases unmatched to any gene: 0. Germline loops: CDR1 MNHNS, CDR2 SASEGT. The CDR3 sequence is 12 residues long. The CDR3 protein is CASSGTGGEQYF. Written as DNA, the CDR3 is TGTGCCAGCAGTGGGACAGGGGGCGAGCAGTACTTC.

Many counts were recorded for this clonotype. V is TRBV12-3 or TRBV12-4 and J is TRBJ2-1; D gene unclear. This CDR3 is built from 14 residues. Deletions cut 5 bases from V and 4 bases from J, with 12 bases between. The CDR3 spells CASSPLGLYNEQFF. The CDR3 DNA reads TGTGCCAGCAGTCCCTTGGGGTTATACAATGAGCAGTTCTTC.

Only a few counts were recorded for this clonotype. CDR3 in DNA: TGTGCCAGCAGCTCCTTCGCTGGGGGCGTAGGCGAGCAGTACTTC. It encodes CASSSFAGGVGEQYF. This chain joins TRBV11-2 and TRBJ2-7; weak D call: TRBD1 (6 bases). This CDR3 spans 15 amino acids. V was pared by 4 bases and J by 6 bases, with 19 bases between. Germline CDR1 and CDR2: SGHAT and FQNNGV.

This clonotype has at least ten counts. V gene TRBV29-1 combines with J gene TRBJ2-3; 8 nucleotides match TRBD2. J lost 1 base, V lost 6 bases, and 6 bases had no gene match. The CDR3 is made up of 14 amino acids. The V gene's germline CDR1 is SQVTM and CDR2 ANQGSEA. As DNA, the CDR3 is TGCAGCGTGACGGGGCGGGGGGGCACAGATACGCAGTATTTT. This encodes CSVTGRGGTDTQYF.

The V and J genes are TRBV7-2 and TRBJ2-7; no clear D gene. CDR3 length: 14 amino acids. Between the trimmed V and J ends, which lost 2 bases and 0 bases, there was a span of 8 bases. Germline V CDR1 and CDR2: SGHTA, FQGNSA. The CDR3, as DNA: TGTGCCAGCAGCTTATGGGTGAACTCCTACGAGCAGTACTTC. The encoded protein is CASSLWVNSYEQYF.

This clonotype has ten or more counts. This chain connects TRBV20-1 to TRBJ2-7, with TRBD1 identical over 7 bases. The CDR3 is made up of 12 amino acids. V was pared by 5 bases and J by 2 bases, with 3 bases of the junction left unmatched. CDR1 DFQATT and CDR2 SNEGSKA come from the germline V gene (reference sequence). CDR3 in DNA: TGCAGTGCTCCCGGGACAGCCTACGAGCAGTACTTC. Amino acids: CSAPGTAYEQYF.

This chain links TRBV7-2 with TRBJ2-3; weak D call: TRBD1 (5 bases). The CDR3 is 14 amino acids. CDR1 and CDR2 from the germline V gene are SGHTA and FQGNSA. Trimming cost V 2 bases and J 4 bases, with 10 bases left between them. The CDR3 coding sequence is TGTGCCAGCAGCTTATTCAGGGCGGCAGATACGCAGTATTTT. It yields the protein CASSLFRAADTQYF. Full variable domain (missing parts from reference TRBV7-2 and TRBJ2-3): GAGVSQSPSNKVTEKGKDVELRCDPISGHTALYWYRQSLGQGLEFLIYFQGNSAPDKSGLPSDRFSAERTGGSVSTLTIQRTQQEDSAVYLCASSLFRAADTQYFGPGTRLTVL.

This clonotype was observed many times. The V and J genes are TRBV28 and TRBJ2-3; perhaps D is TRBD1 or TRBD2 (5 bases each). The CDR3 runs to 14 residues. V lost 2 bases to trimming and J lost 4 bases, with 10 bases between them. The germline V gene has CDR1 MDHEN and CDR2 SYDVKM. CDR3 protein: CASSLARGADTQYF. The CDR3 coding sequence is TGTGCCAGCAGTTTAGCAAGGGGAGCAGATACGCAGTATTTT.

This clonotype was seen repeatedly, ten times or more. The chain employs TRBV12-3 or TRBV12-4 and TRBJ1-5, with no clear D. V lost 3 bases to trimming and J lost 13 bases, with 13 bases between them. The CDR3 covers 12 residues. As DNA, the CDR3 is TGTGCCAGCAGTTTTTCTGTGGTGCCTCAGCATTTT. This codes for CASSFSVVPQHF.

A few counts support this clonotype. A much larger clone differs by one base, so this may be a read error. The chain recombines TRBV7-2 with TRBJ2-3; a possible D gene is TRBD1 (5 bases). Germline CDR1 SGHTA, CDR2 FQGNSA. The CDR3 loop spans 12 amino acids. The CDR3, as DNA: TGTGCCAACAGCCCAGGGACAGATACGCAGTATTTT. Translation gives CANSPGTDTQYF. Complete variable domain (other parts from reference TRBV7-2 and TRBJ2-3): GAGVSQSPSNKVTEKGKDVELRCDPISGHTALYWYRQSLGQGLEFLIYFQGNSAPDKSGLPSDRFSAERTGGSVSTLTIQRTQQEDSAVYLCANSPGTDTQYFGPGTRLTVL.

This clonotype showed up just a few times. This sequence joins TRBV4-2 and TRBJ2-1, with D perhaps assigned TRBD1 or TRBD2 (5 bases each). Trimming took 0 bases from V and 4 from J, leaving 13 bases between them. This CDR3 has 16 amino acids. The germline V gene has CDR1 LGHNA and CDR2 YNFKEQ. CDR3 sequence reads: CASSQDGTGGYNEQFF. As DNA, the CDR3 is TGTGCCAGCAGCCAAGATGGGACGGGTGGATACAATGAGCAGTTCTTC.

There are many counts of this clonotype. The V and J genes are TRBV7-2 and TRBJ2-1, with D perhaps TRBD1 or TRBD2 (5 bases each). The CDR3 has 15 residues. The V gene's germline CDR1 is SGHTA and CDR2 FQGNSA. V lost 1 base and J 5 bases, leaving 12 bases between the germline ends. CDR3 in DNA: TGTGCCAGCAGCTTAGAAGGGACCACTAACAATGAGCAGTTCTTC. Translation gives CASSLEGTTNNEQFF.

This clonotype was counted many times. The chain combines TRBV6-2 or TRBV6-3 with TRBJ2-7; perhaps TRBD1 as D (6 bases). The CDR3 has 15 amino acids. Germline V lookup: CDR1 MNHEY, CDR2 SVGEGT. Trimming removed 2 bases from V and 2 bases from J, with 13 bases in between. The DNA for the CDR3 is TGTGCCAGCAGTTACAACAGGGTACGCGCCTACGAGCAGTACTTC. Translation: CASSYNRVRAYEQYF.

This clonotype was detected many times. The rearrangement joins TRBV30 to TRBJ2-7, with D perhaps matching TRBD2 (5 bases). There are 13 residues in the CDR3. Germline assignment: CDR1 GTSNPN and CDR2 SVGIG (reference sequence). The V end lost 2 bases, the J end lost 6 bases, and 14 bases lay between the germline ends. This CDR3 reads CAWSHTYSGEQYF. Here the CDR3 DNA reads TGTGCCTGGAGTCACACCTACAGCGGCGAGCAGTACTTC. The variable domain in full, completed from reference TRBV30 and TRBJ2-7, reads SQTIHQWPATLVQPVGSPLSLECTVEGTSNPNLYWYRQAAGRGLQLLFYSVGIGQISSEVPQNLSASRPQDRQFILSSKKLLLSDSGFYLCAWSHTYSGEQYFGPGTRLTVT.

This clonotype came up many times. The chain combines TRBV20-1 with TRBJ1-6; TRBD1 matches 7 bases. CDR1 is DFQATT, CDR2 SNEGSKA, per germline (reference sequence). Germline trimming cut 5 bases from V and 7 bases from J; bases unmatched to any gene: 5. The CDR3 sequence is 13 residues long. CDR3 sequence reads: CSAEDRANSPLHF. CDR3 sequence (DNA): TGCAGTGCTGAAGACAGGGCCAATTCACCCCTCCACTTT.

A few counts support this clonotype. The chain joins TRBV7-8 to TRBJ2-5; 7 positions agree with TRBD2. V shed 4 bases, J shed 3 bases, and the junction held 14 bases outside the gene matches. The germline gives CDR1 SGHVS, CDR2 FQNEAQ. The CDR3 loop spans 17 amino acids. Here the CDR3 reads CASSSQSFGTMKETQYF. The CDR3 DNA is TGTGCCAGCAGCTCGCAGTCGTTTGGGACTATGAAAGAGACCCAGTACTTC.

This clonotype was seen at least ten times. The chain is built from TRBV2 and TRBJ2-2; 7 bases fit TRBD1. J lost 5 bases, V lost 6 bases, and 3 bases had no gene match. There are 13 residues in the CDR3. The germline V gene encodes CDR1 SNHLY and CDR2 FYNNEI. The CDR3 reads CASRDRDTGELFF. CDR3 DNA: TGTGCCAGCAGAGACAGGGATACCGGGGAGCTGTTTTTT.

The chain employs TRBV5-4 and TRBJ2-3, with TRBD2 identical over 12 bases. This CDR3 has 19 residues. V shed 5 bases, J shed 4 bases, and the junction held 17 bases outside the gene matches. Germline CDR1 and CDR2: SGHNT and YYREEE (reference sequence). The CDR3 loop reads CASRPTSGRYTVGPDTQYF. CDR3 nucleotides: TGTGCCAGCAGGCCTACTAGCGGGAGGTACACCGTGGGGCCAGATACGCAGTATTTT.

V is TRBV5-1 and J is TRBJ2-5, with 11 positions matching TRBD2. Germline values: CDR1 SGHRS, CDR2 YFSETQ. The J segment lost 3 bases and the V segment lost 4 bases, leaving 2 bases of the junction unmatched. CDR3 length: 14 amino acids. The CDR3 nucleotides are TGCGCCAGCAGCACACTAGCGGGGGAAGAGACCCAGTACTTC. Translated: CASSTLAGEETQYF.